Shown below are 26 T cell receptor beta chains from a single sample sequenced in a study of vaccination effects on CD4 cells after COVID-19. Under the ViraFEST assay, PBMC were stimulated with viral peptide pools so that antigen-specific CD4+ T cells expanded. Sequencing was performed afterwards. Cells that had been cultured for roughly eleven days were the source of isolated CD4+ T cells. Negative nucleocapsid antibody tests before and after vaccination confirmed no previous SARS-CoV-2 infection. No antigens are known for them. The protocol was immunoSEQ multiplex PCR, while the TCRdb copy is restricted to in-frame clones and leaves out a portion. In the table there are more than 40,000 clones, approximately 80% of which are singletons. The starting material was CD4+ T cells from PBMCs cultured with HCoV-NL63 spike peptides, obtained before COVID-19 vaccination. The receptor source for this set is a human donor who received a COVID-19 vaccine.

J is TRBJ2-3 and V is TRBV7-8; D is tentatively TRBD1 or TRBD2 (5 bases each). The CDR3 consists of 15 residues. Germline loops: CDR1 SGHVS, CDR2 FQNEAQ. Trimming removed 1 base at V and 1 base at J, with 9 bases between. In nucleotides, the CDR3 is TGTGCCAGCAGCTTAGAAGGGACGCGCACAGATACGCAGTATTTT. Protein sequence: CASSLEGTRTDTQYF.

The chain has TRBV7-2 and TRBJ2-3; TRBD1 or TRBD2 may be the D gene (6 bases each). The V end was cut by 2 bases, the J end by 0 bases, with 9 bases between. The CDR3 loop spans 15 amino acids. Germline V gene sequence: CDR1 SGHTA, CDR2 FQGNSA. The CDR3, as DNA: TGTGCCAGCAGCTTATGGGGGGCGAGCACAGATACGCAGTATTTT. This sequence encodes CASSLWGASTDTQYF.

This clone appeared once. The rearrangement uses TRBV12-3 or TRBV12-4 and TRBJ1-5; the D is unclear. The CDR3 consists of 12 residues. Trimming cost V 5 bases and J 5 bases, with 7 bases left between them. DNA for the CDR3: TGTGCCAGCAGTGCACAATATCAGCCCCAGCATTTT. This gives the protein CASSAQYQPQHF.

The J gene is TRBJ2-5, the V gene TRBV10-1; possible D gene TRBD2, 6 bases. CDR1 is WNHNN and CDR2 is SYGVQD in the germline V gene (reference sequence). The CDR3 contains 18 residues. Deletions cut 0 bases from V and 1 base from J, with 18 bases between. The CDR3 DNA reads TGCGCCAGCAGTGAGTCCCTCGCCGTCCGGAGGGCCCAAGAGACCCAGTACTTC. Its protein product is CASSESLAVRRAQETQYF.

The rearrangement uses TRBV3-1 (or the pseudogene TRBV3-2) and TRBJ1-5; D uncertain. Trimming took off 1 base at V and 3 bases at J, with 7 bases between the two ends. Germline V gene lookup returns CDR1 LGHDT and CDR2 YNNKEL (reference sequence). The CDR3 has 14 residues. The CDR3 is CASSQGLTNQPQHF. CDR3 bases: TGTGCCAGCAGCCAAGGCTTAACCAATCAGCCCCAGCATTTT.

This chain connects TRBV3-1 (or the pseudogene TRBV3-2) to TRBJ2-1, with 14 bases fitting TRBD2. Germline assignment: CDR1 LGHDT and CDR2 YNNKEL (reference sequence). Unmatched junction bases numbered 1, after V lost 5 bases and J lost 1 base. CDR3 length: 16 residues. CDR3: CASSGLAGGSYNEQFF. For the CDR3, the DNA is TGTGCCAGCAGCGGACTAGCGGGGGGATCCTACAATGAGCAGTTCTTC.

V usage is TRBV24-1 and J usage is TRBJ2-1; D unresolved. Looked up from germline, CDR1 is KGHDR and CDR2 is SFDVKD. V dropped 4 bases and J dropped 3 bases, with 6 bases sitting between them. The length of the CDR3 is 13 residues. This chain's CDR3 is CATSDPGYNEQFF. CDR3 nucleotide sequence: TGTGCCACCAGTGACCCCGGCTACAATGAGCAGTTCTTC.

The chain combines TRBV7-9 with TRBJ1-1; perhaps TRBD1 as D (6 bases). V shed 7 bases and J shed 1 base, with 19 bases lying between them. The germline V gene encodes CDR1 SEHNR and CDR2 FQNEAQ (reference sequence). The CDR3 loop spans 16 amino acids. The CDR3 sequence: CASNTLDSTPNTEAFF. The CDR3 bases are TGTGCCAGCAACACCTTGGACAGTACCCCGAACACTGAAGCTTTCTTT. The full variable domain, completed using reference TRBV7-9 and TRBJ1-1, is DTGVSQNPRHKITKRGQNVTFRCDPISEHNRLYWYRQTLGQGPEFLTYFQNEAQLEKSRLLSDRFSAERPKGSFSTLEIQRTEQGDSAMYLCASNTLDSTPNTEAFFGQGTRLTVV.

This chain uses TRBV3-1 (or the pseudogene TRBV3-2) with TRBJ2-1, with D uncertain. V was clipped by 1 base and J by 8 bases, with 6 bases between them. The CDR3 is made up of 12 amino acids. Germline CDR1 and CDR2: LGHDT and YNNKEL (reference sequence). CDR3: CASSQVRDEQFF. CDR3 in DNA: TGTGCCAGCAGCCAAGTTAGAGATGAGCAGTTCTTC.

This chain uses TRBV6-5 with TRBJ1-1, with 8 bases lining up with TRBD1. Per germline, CDR1 MNHEY and CDR2 SVGAGI. This CDR3 has 14 residues. J was trimmed by 10 bases and V by 5 bases; bases with no gene match: 12. CDR3 sequence (DNA): TGTGCCAGCAGTCTATATAAGGACAGGGTGGGAGCTTTCTTT. As protein: CASSLYKDRVGAFF.

The chain recombines TRBV7-6 with TRBJ2-5; 8 bases match TRBD1. The CDR3 length is 15 residues. Germline V gene lookup returns CDR1 SGHVS and CDR2 FNYEAQ. The V and J ends lost 3 bases and 1 base, in that order; junction bases with no gene match: 4. The CDR3 DNA reads TGTGCCAGCAGCTTGGGGGGACAGGTCCAAGAGACCCAGTACTTC. This translates into CASSLGGQVQETQYF.

Only one count was recorded for this clone. V gene TRBV4-1 combines with J gene TRBJ2-7; 12 nucleotides agree with TRBD1. V lost 1 base and J lost 2; bases outside the gene matches: 3. The CDR3 loop spans 16 amino acids. The germline V gene has CDR1 MGHRA and CDR2 YSYEKL. This CDR3 is CASSQAGTGGPYEQYV. Here the CDR3 DNA reads TGCGCCAGCAGCCAAGCCGGGACAGGGGGCCCCTACGAGCAGTACGTC.

J is TRBJ2-2 and V is TRBV11-2, with TRBD1 matching over 9 bases. The CDR3 has 13 residues. Looked up from germline, CDR1 is SGHAT and CDR2 is FQNNGV. Trimming at V came to 8 bases and at J to 4 bases, leaving 2 bases not matched to a gene. The CDR3 DNA reads TGTGCCAGCCGGACAGGGGCCACCGGGGAGCTGTTTTTT. Protein product: CASRTGATGELFF.

The chain has TRBV7-2 and TRBJ2-1; D not resolved. The germline V and J ends were trimmed by 0 bases and 4 bases, with 7 bases remaining between them. There are 14 residues in the CDR3. CDR1 SGHTA and CDR2 FQGNSA come from the germline V gene. In nucleotides, the CDR3 is TGTGCCAGCAGCTTAGCGACTCAATACAATGAGCAGTTCTTC. It yields the protein CASSLATQYNEQFF.

The chain uses TRBV6-5 and TRBJ1-5; perhaps TRBD1 as D (6 bases). Trimming shortened V by 6 bases and J by 4 bases, and 16 bases separated the two germline ends. CDR3 length: 15 residues. Germline V lookup: CDR1 MNHEY, CDR2 SVGAGI. CDR3 region: CASREGVGGNQPQHF. DNA of the CDR3: TGTGCCAGCAGGGAGGGGGTTGGGGGTAATCAGCCCCAGCATTTT.

The chain couples TRBV4-1 to TRBJ2-3; TRBD2 aligns across 10 bases. V shed 4 bases and J 5 bases; nucleotides not matched to a gene: 9. Germline loops: CDR1 MGHRA, CDR2 YSYEKL. This CDR3 comprises 16 residues. The CDR3 coding sequence is TGCGCCAGCAGCCTAAGAGCGGGGGGGCGTGAAGATACGCAGTATTTT. This translates into CASSLRAGGREDTQYF.

This clone has more than one count but fewer than ten. This chain uses TRBV18 with TRBJ1-3; unclear D gene. In germline, CDR1 is KGHSH, CDR2 LQKENI. Trimming left V 2 bases short and J 0 bases short, with 11 bases between. CDR3 length equals 16 residues. The CDR3 nucleotides are TGTGCCAGCTCACCATCACAGCTGAGCTCTGGAAACACCATATATTTT. Translated: CASSPSQLSSGNTIYF.

This chain links TRBV9 with TRBJ2-7; no clear D. V was cut by 0 bases and J by 9 bases, with 10 bases left in between. CDR1 is SGDLS and CDR2 is YYNGEE in the germline V gene. CDR3 length equals 12 residues. The CDR3 DNA is TGTGCCAGCAGCGTAGAACAGCTTGGGCAGTACGTC. This translates into CASSVEQLGQYV.

The V gene is TRBV7-3, the J gene TRBJ1-1; no firm D call. Germline V lookup: CDR1 SGHTA, CDR2 FQGTGA. Trimming pared 3 bases from V and 1 base from J, leaving 6 bases between. This CDR3 is 13 amino acids long. CDR3 sequence (DNA): TGTGCCAGCAGCTTGGCAGCGAACACTGAAGCTTTCTTT. Translated, it gives CASSLAANTEAFF.

The J gene is TRBJ1-2, the V gene TRBV28; D ambiguous. Germline CDR1 MDHEN, CDR2 SYDVKM. The CDR3 has 13 amino acids. Between the trimmed V and J ends, which lost 3 bases and 8 bases, there was a span of 13 bases. CDR3 DNA: TGTGCCAGCAGTTTGGGCAGCTTGGGGGGCTACACCTTC. Its translation: CASSLGSLGGYTF.

This clone has more than one count but fewer than ten. This chain connects TRBV5-6 to TRBJ1-1; D call uncertain. The CDR3 length is 12 residues. Germline CDR1 reads SGHDT; CDR2 reads YYEEEE. Trimming took off 0 bases at V and 7 bases at J, with 7 bases between the two ends. CDR3 sequence (DNA): TGTGCCAGCAGCTTGGGGTGGGATGAAGCTTTCTTT. It codes for CASSLGWDEAFF.

The chain combines TRBV2 with TRBJ2-2; no clear D. The CDR3 contains 15 residues. Germline loops: CDR1 SNHLY, CDR2 FYNNEI. V dropped 7 bases and J dropped 0 bases, with 12 bases sitting between them. The CDR3 nucleotides are TGTGCCAGCACGAAGGCTTCAACGAACACCGGGGAGCTGTTTTTT. Translation gives CASTKASTNTGELFF.

The rearrangement joins TRBV29-1 to TRBJ2-5, with 8 positions matching TRBD1. Trimming removed 7 bases from V and 2 bases from J; junction bases left unmatched: 9. Germline CDR1 SQVTM, CDR2 ANQGSEA. This CDR3 has 14 amino acids. The CDR3 DNA reads as TGCAGCGCCGACCCGGGACAGGAGCAAGAGACCCAGTACTTC. Translation: CSADPGQEQETQYF.

This clone turned up a few times. The gene calls are TRBV7-9 and TRBJ1-5, with no clear D. Trimming pared 1 base from V and 1 base from J, leaving 8 bases between. This CDR3 spans 15 amino acids. The germline V gene encodes CDR1 SEHNR and CDR2 FQNEAQ (reference sequence). CDR3 protein: CASSLGAGSNQPQHF. The CDR3 region has the DNA TGTGCCAGCAGCTTAGGGGCTGGGAGCAATCAGCCCCAGCATTTT.

The CDR3 bases are TGCGCCAGCAGCTTGGATGGGGGTCAGCCCCAGCATTTT. Translating gives CASSLDGGQPQHF. The chain employs TRBV5-1 and TRBJ1-5; D possibly corresponds to TRBD1 (5 bases). This CDR3 comprises 13 residues. Germline-derived CDR1 and CDR2 are SGHRS and YFSETQ. V lost 0 bases and J 6 bases, leaving 7 bases between the germline ends.

The V and J genes are TRBV5-4 and TRBJ2-1, with 7 bases matching TRBD2. In germline, CDR1 is SGHNT, CDR2 YYREEE (reference sequence). The CDR3 consists of 16 residues. Trimming removed 4 bases from V and 6 bases from J; junction bases left unmatched: 13. In nucleotides, the CDR3 is TGTGCCAGCAGCGCCCTGACCGGGACTAATAGCAATGAGCAGTTCTTC. Protein: CASSALTGTNSNEQFF.